This TCR beta chain came from a study of shared clonotypes between healthy human individuals (dated by TCRdb to about 2020). Turning to the overall study: Three men and a couple of women, aged 18 to 49 years, made up the cohort. To estimate repertoire size and how much clonotypes are shared between individuals, the study performed deep sequencing of blood TCR repertoires from a few healthy adults. To increase sequencing depth and limit assay-specific biases, TCR repertoire library preparation and sequencing were carried out by different laboratories using diverse techniques. Per donor, leukapheresis produced somewhere between about 0.94 and 9 billion PBMCs. For each donor, CD4 naive and CD4 memory were each given three plates, CD8 naive was given two plates, and CD8 memory was given one plate.

From cysteine to phenylalanine, the CDR3 is 14 amino acids long. CDR3 DNA only is kept here, 42 bases in frame from base 1. The germline V gene (reference sequence) gives CDR1 as LNHDA and CDR2 as SQIVND. The trim is 2 bases for V and 4 bases for J, with a gap of 11 bases between the germline ends. Using the deep immunoSEQ assay, multiplex PCR amplified TCR CDR3 regions from genomic DNA. For each cell subset, the extracted genomic DNA was distributed evenly across all wells of several immunoSEQ 96-well plates, and each plate served as one replicate. For sorted subsets, each replicate PCR was loaded with around 200 ng genomic DNA, equivalent to 25,000 to 30,000 T cell genomes. Purified libraries were quantified with a Qubit 3.0 fluorometer, sized on a Bioanalyzer 2100, and re-quantified with the KAPA Library Quantification kit. Every immunoSEQ 96-well plate was sequenced on a separate single-read 150-cycle Illumina NextSeq 550 flow cell. In the authors' own workflow: Because only junctional sequences without quality scores were contained in the immunoSEQ output, filtering matching that applied to full-length reads could not be performed. To assign V/J genes and CDR3, sequences were annotated against IMGT germline references using PyIR, a Python wrapper for IgBLAST v1.9. Reads were removed for weak V/J assignments (E-value above 1e-6), missing CDR3, stop codons, out-of-frame junctions, or ambiguous translated residues. V3J clonotypes were defined by identical inferred V gene, J gene, and CDR3 amino acid sequence. To compute the percentage overlap between repertoires, the number of shared unique clonotypes was divided by the size of the smaller repertoire. Repertoire richness was assessed with RTK rarefaction, the Chao1 estimator, and Recon v2.1 estimates of unobserved clonotypes. Generation probabilities were computed with OLGA for all TCRbeta clonotypes obtained by the gDNA method from several donors. Held by TCRdb, this immuneACCESS table contains in-frame sequences only and omits some clones. Under half of the omission traces to an unresolved V gene where checked; the cause of the rest is unknown. Clone size and V and J calls were adopted from that table, with D and trimming inferred from the DNA. The sample table contains over a million clones; only one count was recorded for 95% to 99% of them. About 0.4% of the sample is in the top ten clones.

As for this clone: It lacks a known antigen. It has no much larger one-base neighbor in the sample; base qualities were not kept.

Points the paper makes about the study in general: Estimated clonotype richness was generally larger for naive than for memory subsets. Compared with non-shared clonotypes, clonotypes shared by all four sorted-subset donors had higher generation probabilities. Sharing across a handful of donors was observed for approximately 5% of naive CD4, 3.5% of naive CD8, 2% to 2.5% of memory CD4, and roughly 0.43% of memory CD8 clonotypes. Sampling was limited to blood, and TCR repertoires in tissue likely differ from TCR repertoires in blood. Rarefaction of sorted-subset datasets indicated incomplete sequencing despite the large sequencing depth. Pairwise subsampling led to the expectation that sequencing depth would affect the degree of clonotype sharing among donors. Because the study included only a small number of donors, the genetic and exposure-history diversity represented was limited.

Donors were healthy HIV-negative adults with no recently reported acute infections or vaccinations. Only Caucasian adults living in Nashville, Tennessee, USA were represented among the donors. CD4+ T cells were enriched through magnetic negative selection, after which naive cells were positively selected on CD45RA and the remaining negative fraction served as the memory subset. Blood was obtained by leukapheresis, after which PBMCs were separated by Ficoll-Histopaque density gradient centrifugation and cryopreserved in liquid nitrogen vapor phase. Analytical flow cytometry was used to check the purity and quantity of every magnetically sorted T cell population. Genomic DNA was isolated from every sorted fraction and measured by UV absorbance on a Nanodrop 2000c.

Sequencing was done on a sample of naive CD4+ T cells sorted from blood. Interpreted using the paper, the cell subset or site label stands for: CD45RA+ positively selected. The rearrangement joined TRBV19 to TRBJ1-2; the D gene identity is not certain. This sequence was found in a man aged 30 to 45 in good health. The CDR3: CASSISRTGYGYTF. The sequenced DNA is TGTGCCAGTAGTATAAGTAGGACGGGCTATGGCTACACCTTC. The variable domain in full, with residues beyond the CDR3 obtained from the reference TRBV19 and TRBJ1-2 genes, is DGGITQSPKYLFRKEGQNVTLSCEQNLNHDAMYWYRQDPGQGLRLIYYSQIVNDFQKGDIAEGYSVSREKKESFPLTVTSAQKNPTAFYLCASSISRTGYGYTFGSGTRLTVV.